Reported below is one T cell receptor (beta chain). Its cognate antigen is unknown. Template switching by 5'RACE produced TCR cDNA, adding a universal primer site and UMIs. TCRdb re-derived calls from the 5' RACE reads in MiXCR, one entry per CDR3 protein. Here the sample spans approximately 510,000 distinct CDR3 sequences, 21% being singletons. The sample originates from a study of T cells after yellow fever vaccination. Overall study results and limits: A weaker but faster secondary response was observed, peaking on day 5 versus 15.

Germline loops: CDR1 LNHNV, CDR2 YYDKDF (reference sequence). The CDR3 spans 19 residues. V shed 3 bases, J shed 3 bases, and the junction held 11 bases outside the gene matches. The clonotype was recovered from a man aged 18 to 30 who received the YFV17D yellow fever vaccine. J is TRBJ1-6 and V is TRBV15; TRBD1 aligns across 10 bases. This sample comprised PBMCs, obtained roughly 20 days after the first yellow fever vaccination. CDR3 in amino acids: CATSSDRDRGWNYNSPLHF. The CDR3 DNA reads as TGTGCCACCAGCAGTGACCGGGACAGGGGATGGAACTATAATTCACCCCTCCACTTT.